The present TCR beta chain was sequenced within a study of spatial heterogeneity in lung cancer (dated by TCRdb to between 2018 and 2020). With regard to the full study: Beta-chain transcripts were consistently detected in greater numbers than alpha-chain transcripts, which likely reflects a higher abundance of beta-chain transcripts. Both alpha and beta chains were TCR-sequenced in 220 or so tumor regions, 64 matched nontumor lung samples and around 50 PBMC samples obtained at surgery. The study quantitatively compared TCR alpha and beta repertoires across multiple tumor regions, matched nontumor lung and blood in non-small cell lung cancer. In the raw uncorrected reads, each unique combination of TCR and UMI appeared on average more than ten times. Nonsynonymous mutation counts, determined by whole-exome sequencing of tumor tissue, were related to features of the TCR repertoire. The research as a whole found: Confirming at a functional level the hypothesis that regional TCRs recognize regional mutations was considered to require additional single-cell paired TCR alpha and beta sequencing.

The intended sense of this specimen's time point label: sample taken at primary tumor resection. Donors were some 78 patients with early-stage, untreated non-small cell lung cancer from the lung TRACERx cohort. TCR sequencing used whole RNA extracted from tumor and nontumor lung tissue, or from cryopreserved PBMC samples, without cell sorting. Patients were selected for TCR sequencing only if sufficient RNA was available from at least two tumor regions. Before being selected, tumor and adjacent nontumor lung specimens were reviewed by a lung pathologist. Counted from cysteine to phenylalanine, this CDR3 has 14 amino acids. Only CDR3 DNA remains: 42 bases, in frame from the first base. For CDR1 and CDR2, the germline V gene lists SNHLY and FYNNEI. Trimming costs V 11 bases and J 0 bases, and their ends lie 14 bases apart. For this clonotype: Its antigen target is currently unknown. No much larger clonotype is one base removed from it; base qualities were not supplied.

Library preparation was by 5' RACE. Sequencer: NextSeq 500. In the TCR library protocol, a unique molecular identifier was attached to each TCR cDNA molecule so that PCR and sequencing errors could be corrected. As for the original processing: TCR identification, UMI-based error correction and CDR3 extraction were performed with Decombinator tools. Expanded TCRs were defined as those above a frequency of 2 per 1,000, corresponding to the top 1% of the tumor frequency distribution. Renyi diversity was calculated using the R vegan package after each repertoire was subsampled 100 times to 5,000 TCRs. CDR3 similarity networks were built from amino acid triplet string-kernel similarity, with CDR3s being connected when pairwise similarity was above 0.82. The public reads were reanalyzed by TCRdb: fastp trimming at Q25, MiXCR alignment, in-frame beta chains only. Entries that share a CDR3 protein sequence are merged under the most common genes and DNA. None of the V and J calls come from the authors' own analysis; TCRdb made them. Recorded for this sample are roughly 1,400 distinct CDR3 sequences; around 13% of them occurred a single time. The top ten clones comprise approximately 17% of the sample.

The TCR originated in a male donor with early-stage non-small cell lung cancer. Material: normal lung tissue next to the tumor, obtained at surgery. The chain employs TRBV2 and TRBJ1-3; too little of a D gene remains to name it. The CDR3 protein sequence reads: CAWTQEDSGNTIYF. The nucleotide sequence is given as TGTGCCTGGACCCAGGAAGACTCTGGAAACACCATATATTTT.